This passage covers 15 T cell receptor beta chains from one sample sequenced in a study of T cells after yellow fever vaccination. TCRdb reprocessed the 5' RACE reads with MiXCR, giving one entry per CDR3 protein. The data contain about 69,000 distinct CDR3 sequences, approximately 5% of them singletons. The sequences come from CD4+ T cells sorted from PBMCs, collected around 16 days after the first yellow fever vaccination. These receptors were taken from a man between 18 and 35 years old who received the YFV17D yellow fever vaccine.

Ten or more counts support this clonotype. This chain connects TRBV5-1 to TRBJ2-1, with TRBD2 matching 11 bases. The V and J ends lost 2 bases and 5 bases, in that order; junction bases with no gene match: 3. CDR1 is SGHRS, CDR2 YFSETQ, per germline. The CDR3 contains 15 residues. The DNA of the CDR3 is TGCGCCAGCAGCTTATCTAGCGGGGGGAACAATGAGCAGTTCTTC. Protein product: CASSLSSGGNNEQFF. Filled out from reference TRBV5-1 and TRBJ2-1, the complete variable domain reads KAGVTQTPRYLIKTRGQQVTLSCSPISGHRSVSWYQQTPGQGLQFLFEYFSETQRNKGNFPGRFSGRQFSNSRSEMNVSTLELGDSALYLCASSLSSGGNNEQFFGPGTRLTVL.

This clonotype was counted ten times or more. J is TRBJ2-5 and V is TRBV9, with D unclear. The CDR3 contains 14 residues. The V end was cut by 0 bases, the J end by 9 bases, with 15 bases between. The germline V gene has CDR1 SGDLS and CDR2 YYNGEE. The CDR3 loop reads CASSVDSSGWAQYF. CDR3 sequence (DNA): TGTGCCAGCAGCGTAGACTCCTCAGGCTGGGCCCAGTACTTC.

The table lists this clonotype with many counts. The chain combines TRBV7-9 with TRBJ2-3; no firm D call. The CDR3 consists of 13 residues. V was shortened by 5 bases and J by 4 bases, with 10 bases between the two germline ends. Germline V gives CDR1 SEHNR, CDR2 FQNEAQ (reference sequence). Here the CDR3 reads CASSPLGADTQYF. As DNA, the CDR3 is TGTGCCAGCAGCCCCCTTGGGGCAGATACGCAGTATTTT.

Many counts were recorded for this clonotype. The chain is built from TRBV7-9 and TRBJ2-7; 9 bases line up with TRBD2. Trimming cost V 2 bases and J 6 bases; bases outside gene matches: 5. CDR3 length: 14 amino acids. CDR1 is SEHNR and CDR2 is FQNEAQ in the germline V gene (reference sequence). The CDR3 DNA sequence: TGTGCCAGCAGCTTATACCTAGCGGGACTCGAGCAGTACTTC. This encodes CASSLYLAGLEQYF. Full variable domain (outside the CDR3, taken from reference TRBV7-9 and TRBJ2-7): DTGVSQNPRHKITKRGQNVTFRCDPISEHNRLYWYRQTLGQGPEFLTYFQNEAQLEKSRLLSDRFSAERPKGSFSTLEIQRTEQGDSAMYLCASSLYLAGLEQYFGPGTRLTVT.

The rearrangement uses TRBV7-8 and TRBJ2-3, with 9 nucleotides matching TRBD2. This CDR3 has 18 amino acids. From germline, CDR1 is SGHVS and CDR2 FQNEAQ. With V trimmed by 4 bases and J by 5 bases, 16 bases remained unmatched. CDR3 residues: CASSSRSRGGRVEDTQYF. CDR3 in DNA: TGTGCCAGCAGCTCCAGGTCGCGGGGGGGCCGCGTGGAAGATACGCAGTATTTT.

This clonotype has more than one count but fewer than ten. Written as DNA, the CDR3 is TGTGCCAGCAAGGGCGGCAAAACTCCGGCTGTAACATTGTGGGGACAGGGTGGGGAAGAGACCCAGTACTTC. It translates to CASKGGKTPAVTLWGQGGEETQYF. J is TRBJ2-5 and V is TRBV5-2; the table names TRBD1, a call not compared with the DNA. TRBV5-2 is tagged as a pseudogene. The length of the CDR3 is 24 residues.

This clonotype has a count of ten or more. This chain connects TRBV2 to TRBJ2-3; perhaps TRBD1 as D (6 bases). V was trimmed by 6 bases and J by 0 bases, leaving 10 bases between them. Per germline, CDR1 SNHLY and CDR2 FYNNEI. The CDR3 runs to 14 residues. CDR3 region: CASRDSPSTDTQYF. CDR3 in DNA: TGTGCCAGCAGGGACAGTCCTAGCACAGATACGCAGTATTTT.

This clonotype was counted at least ten times. The rearrangement joins TRBV20-1 to TRBJ2-4, with a tentative D call TRBD1 (6 bases). The CDR3 is made up of 15 amino acids. Between the trimmed V and J ends, which lost 0 bases and 8 bases, there was a span of 17 bases. CDR1 and CDR2 (germline): DFQATT, SNEGSKA (reference sequence). CDR3 DNA: TGCAGTGCTAGAGATTCACAGGGTGTCGGGGACATTCAGTACTTC. Protein sequence: CSARDSQGVGDIQYF.

There are many counts of this clonotype. The rearrangement uses TRBV7-2 and TRBJ2-1, with 8 bases that match TRBD2. V trimming: 2 bases; J trimming: 2 bases; junction bases outside the gene matches: 2. Germline V lookup: CDR1 SGHTA, CDR2 FQGNSA. CDR3 length: 15 residues. The CDR3 DNA reads TGTGCCAGCAGCTTAAATAGCGGGGCCTACAATGAGCAGTTCTTC. It encodes CASSLNSGAYNEQFF.

V gene TRBV5-5 combines with J gene TRBJ2-5, with TRBD2 identical over 10 bases. The germline V gene has CDR1 SGHKS and CDR2 YYEKEE (reference sequence). Losses at the gene ends were 3 bases for V and 5 bases for J; bases not matched to a gene: 16. The CDR3 covers 18 residues. CDR3 region: CASSSAILWTSGRETQYF. CDR3 nucleotide sequence: TGTGCCAGCAGCTCCGCGATCCTATGGACTAGCGGACGGGAGACCCAGTACTTC.

This clonotype appeared many times. This chain uses TRBV12-3 or TRBV12-4 with TRBJ2-1; 9 nucleotides line up with TRBD1. The CDR3 extends over 12 amino acids. With 6 bases clipped from V and 12 bases from J, the junction kept 6 bases outside the gene matches. CDR3 amino acids: CASSPGTGWQFF. The DNA of the CDR3 is TGTGCCAGCAGCCCAGGGACAGGGTGGCAGTTCTTC.

This clonotype has ten or more counts. The chain recombines TRBV20-1 with TRBJ1-6; D unclear. Germline V gives CDR1 DFQATT, CDR2 SNEGSKA (reference sequence). CDR3 length equals 15 residues. Trimming removed 0 bases at V and 7 bases at J, with 13 bases between. The CDR3 protein is CSARDRPALNSPLHF. DNA for the CDR3: TGCAGTGCTAGAGATCGCCCCGCCTTGAATTCACCCCTCCACTTT.

Many counts were recorded for this clonotype. This chain connects TRBV20-1 to TRBJ1-4, with 7 bases aligning to TRBD1. Trimming removed 0 bases from V and 11 bases from J; junction bases left unmatched: 6. Germline V gene sequence: CDR1 DFQATT, CDR2 SNEGSKA (reference sequence). This CDR3 has 13 residues. As DNA, the CDR3 is TGCAGTGCTAGAGACGACAGGGTGGTGAAACTGTTTTTT. This codes for CSARDDRVVKLFF.

This clonotype was seen at least ten times. The gene calls are TRBV5-4 and TRBJ2-5; D is perhaps TRBD1 or TRBD2 (5 bases each). Germline values: CDR1 SGHNT, CDR2 YYREEE (reference sequence). The CDR3 spans 16 residues. V was clipped by 0 bases and J by 2 bases, with 14 bases between them. The CDR3, as DNA: TGTGCCAGCAGCTTGGGGGGACCGGGGCAGCAAGAGACCCAGTACTTC. As protein: CASSLGGPGQQETQYF.

This clonotype was detected ten times or more. The V gene is TRBV20-1, the J gene TRBJ1-4; 8 bases match TRBD1. The CDR3 is made up of 13 amino acids. V trimming: 4 bases; J trimming: 3 bases; junction bases outside the gene matches: 1. In germline, CDR1 is DFQATT, CDR2 SNEGSKA (reference sequence). The CDR3 reads CSAKTGANEKLFF. The CDR3 DNA is TGCAGTGCTAAGACAGGGGCTAATGAAAAACTGTTTTTT.